This TCR beta chain was retrieved from a study of T cells in Graves' hyperthyroidism and ophthalmopathy. The overall study: Peripheral blood was acquired at first diagnosis, ahead of any therapy whatsoever.

Amplified TCR beta CDR3 regions came from RNA transcripts. The TCR CDR3 was amplified in a first-round RT-PCR using the HTBI primer set. TCRdb re-called the multiplex PCR reads through MiXCR, storing one row per CDR3 protein. The table lists over 500,000 distinct CDR3 sequences, 15% to 20% of them singletons, with 25% to 30% in the top ten. Ophthalmopathy patients showed a Clinical Activity Score of at least 3, NOSPECS grade of at least 4 and duration under 3 months. Uncontrolled infection, other autoimmune disease, pregnancy and lactation each barred patients from inclusion. This clonotype was observed at least ten times. Material: blood. The source of this sequence is a woman in her twenties or thirties with Graves' ophthalmopathy.

CDR3 coding DNA: TGTGCCAGCAGTCGACTAGCGGGAGCCTTGATGAGCTCCTACAATGAGCAGTTCTTC. Its protein is CASSRLAGALMSSYNEQFF. The chain carries TRBV28 and TRBJ2-1, with 12 bases matching TRBD2. This CDR3 spans 19 amino acids. V shed 5 bases, J shed 0 bases, and the junction held 11 bases outside the gene matches. Germline CDR1 MDHEN, CDR2 SYDVKM.